Listed below are T cell receptor beta chains from one sample, sequenced in a study of tumor T cells in aggressive B-cell lymphoma. The table came from immunoSEQ multiplex PCR; TCRdb's copy has only in-frame clones and leaves some out. Seen here are 10,000 or so clones, around 90% observed once, and the top ten hold approximately 3%. The sample was tumor tissue. These receptor sequences come from an adult with diffuse large B cell lymphoma. The CDR3 runs from the conserved cysteine through the conserved F or W. A D gene is named only where the DNA matches it firmly. Size tells how often a clone was seen (once, few, many) or the class of an expanded clone, and some rows leave it out.

abundance: once; d_gene: TRBD1; j_gene: TRBJ1-2; len: 13; v_gene: TRBV29-1; CDR3nt: TGCAGCGATCGGACAGGGCCCAACTATGGCTACACCTTC; CDR3aa: CSDRTGPNYGYTF
abundance: NA; d_gene: TRBD2; j_gene: TRBJ2-1; len: 18; v_gene: TRBV7-9; CDR3nt: TGTGCCAGCAGCGCCCCGCGACTAGCCGTTAGCTCCTACAATGAGCAGTTCTTC; CDR3aa: CASSAPRLAVSSYNEQFF
abundance: once; d_gene: TRBD2; j_gene: TRBJ2-7; len: 12; v_gene: TRBV27; CDR3nt: TGTGCCAGCAGTCCTGGACTAGGCGAGCAGTACTTC; CDR3aa: CASSPGLGEQYF
abundance: NA; d_gene: NA; j_gene: TRBJ2-2; len: 17; v_gene: TRBV2; CDR3nt: TGTGCCAGCAGTCCCCTTGGGGGGTGGGGACACACCGGGGAGCTGTTTTTT; CDR3aa: CASSPLGGWGHTGELFF
abundance: NA; d_gene: NA; j_gene: TRBJ1-4; len: 16; v_gene: TRBV5-1; CDR3nt: TGCGCCAGCAGCTTGGAGGCAGGAGGGGATAATGAAAAACTGTTTTTT; CDR3aa: CASSLEAGGDNEKLFF
abundance: NA; d_gene: TRBD1; j_gene: TRBJ2-1; len: 13; v_gene: TRBV7-2; CDR3nt: TGTGCCAGCAGCGGGGACAGGGATACGGTGCAGTTCTTC; CDR3aa: CASSGDRDTVQFF
abundance: NA; d_gene: NA; j_gene: TRBJ2-7; len: 12; v_gene: TRBV4-1; CDR3nt: TGCGCCAGCAGTTTCGACAGCTACGAGCAGTACTTC; CDR3aa: CASSFDSYEQYF
abundance: NA; d_gene: TRBD2; j_gene: TRBJ2-3; len: 16; v_gene: TRBV5-4; CDR3nt: TGTGCCAGCAGCCCGAGACTAGCGTCTAGCACAGATACGCAGTATTTT; CDR3aa: CASSPRLASSTDTQYF
abundance: NA; d_gene: TRBD1; j_gene: TRBJ1-6; len: 19; v_gene: TRBV30; CDR3nt: TGTGCCTGGAGTGTACGGCCCTCGTCGGGACAGGGCTTTAATTCACCCCTCCACTTT; CDR3aa: CAWSVRPSSGQGFNSPLHF
abundance: NA; d_gene: TRBD1; j_gene: TRBJ2-7; len: 15; v_gene: TRBV19; CDR3nt: TGTGCCAGTAGTTCCCCCGGGACAGGGGTTTACGAGCAGTACTTC; CDR3aa: CASSSPGTGVYEQYF
abundance: NA; d_gene: NA; j_gene: TRBJ1-1; len: 13; v_gene: TRBV11-3; CDR3nt: TGTGCCAGCAGCTTAGATTTGGGGGGACCAGCTTTCTTT; CDR3aa: CASSLDLGGPAFF
abundance: NA; d_gene: TRBD2; j_gene: TRBJ2-7; len: 16; v_gene: TRBV7-2; CDR3nt: TGTGCCAGCAGCTTAGGTCCTGCGGCGGGGGGCTACGAGCAGTACTTC; CDR3aa: CASSLGPAAGGYEQYF
abundance: NA; d_gene: NA; j_gene: TRBJ1-6; len: 15; v_gene: TRBV5-1; CDR3nt: TGCGCCAGCAGCGACGGGACTACCTCAGGGTCACCCCTCCACTTT; CDR3aa: CASSDGTTSGSPLHF
abundance: NA; d_gene: TRBD2; j_gene: TRBJ2-7; len: 13; v_gene: TRBV5-4; CDR3nt: TGTGCCAGCAGCGCGGCGGGGGGGTACGAGCAGTACTTC; CDR3aa: CASSAAGGYEQYF
abundance: NA; d_gene: TRBD1; j_gene: TRBJ1-5; len: 14; v_gene: TRBV7-6; CDR3nt: TGTGCCAGCAGCTCCTCGGACAGGGTACAGCCCCAGCATTTT; CDR3aa: CASSSSDRVQPQHF
abundance: NA; d_gene: TRBD1; j_gene: TRBJ2-7; len: 12; v_gene: TRBV7-9; CDR3nt: TGTGCCAGCACCGACAGGGCCCACGAGCAGTACTTC; CDR3aa: CASTDRAHEQYF
abundance: NA; d_gene: NA; j_gene: TRBJ2-7; len: 15; v_gene: TRBV6-5; CDR3nt: TGTGCCAGCAGTTACGGGGGCGACAGAACCTACGAGCAGTACTTC; CDR3aa: CASSYGGDRTYEQYF
abundance: NA; d_gene: NA; j_gene: TRBJ1-2; len: 13; v_gene: TRBV5-4; CDR3nt: TGTGCCAGCAGGACTACAGTCCACTATGGCTACACCTTC; CDR3aa: CASRTTVHYGYTF
abundance: NA; d_gene: TRBD1; j_gene: TRBJ2-2; len: 13; v_gene: TRBV7-3; CDR3nt: TGTGCCAGCAGCTTAGACAGGGCAGGGGAGCTGTTTTTT; CDR3aa: CASSLDRAGELFF
abundance: NA; d_gene: NA; j_gene: TRBJ2-2; len: 13; v_gene: TRBV30; CDR3nt: TGTGCCTGGAGTCCCGGGGGTGGCGGGGAGCTGTTTTTT; CDR3aa: CAWSPGGGGELFF
abundance: NA; d_gene: TRBD2; j_gene: TRBJ2-2; len: 15; v_gene: TRBV2; CDR3nt: TGTGCCAGCAGGGCGGGAGCCCCGCAATCTGGGGAGCTGTTTTTT; CDR3aa: CASRAGAPQSGELFF
abundance: NA; d_gene: NA; j_gene: TRBJ1-2; len: 15; v_gene: TRBV27; CDR3nt: TGTGCCAGCAGACCCCCTAACAGGGAAACGCGAGGCTACACCTTC; CDR3aa: CASRPPNRETRGYTF
abundance: NA; d_gene: TRBD2; j_gene: TRBJ2-7; len: 19; v_gene: TRBV16; CDR3nt: TGTGCCAGCAGCCAATTACAGATAAGACTAGCGGGAGCGGCCCACGAGCAGTACTTC; CDR3aa: CASSQLQIRLAGAAHEQYF
abundance: NA; d_gene: TRBD1; j_gene: TRBJ1-1; len: 16; v_gene: TRBV14; CDR3nt: TGTGCCAGCAGCCCGGGACAGCATAACATGAACACTGAAGCTTTCTTT; CDR3aa: CASSPGQHNMNTEAFF
abundance: NA; d_gene: TRBD1; j_gene: TRBJ1-2; len: 14; v_gene: TRBV5-4; CDR3nt: TGTGCCAGCAGCTTGGGACAGGGGCTTTTTGGCTACACCTTC; CDR3aa: CASSLGQGLFGYTF
abundance: NA; d_gene: TRBD1; j_gene: TRBJ1-1; len: 14; v_gene: TRBV5-1; CDR3nt: TGCGCCAGCAGCCCGCTGACAGGGGGGACTGAAGCTTTCTTT; CDR3aa: CASSPLTGGTEAFF
abundance: NA; d_gene: NA; j_gene: TRBJ2-7; len: 13; v_gene: TRBV5-6; CDR3nt: TGTGCCAGCAGCTTACCACAGACCTACGAGCAGTACTTC; CDR3aa: CASSLPQTYEQYF
abundance: NA; d_gene: NA; j_gene: TRBJ2-5; len: 14; v_gene: TRBV9; CDR3nt: TGTGCCAGCAACAGGAACAGGGCGGAAGAGCCCCAGTACTTC; CDR3aa: CASNRNRAEEPQYF
abundance: NA; d_gene: NA; j_gene: TRBJ2-1; len: 15; v_gene: TRBV25-1; CDR3nt: TGTGCCAGCAGTGAAACTCTGACAGCCTACAATGAGCAGTTCTTC; CDR3aa: CASSETLTAYNEQFF
abundance: NA; d_gene: TRBD1; j_gene: TRBJ1-1; len: 16; v_gene: TRBV5-8; CDR3nt: TGTGCCAGCAGCACTGACAGGGTATGGAGAAACACTGAAGCTTTCTTT; CDR3aa: CASSTDRVWRNTEAFF
abundance: NA; d_gene: NA; j_gene: TRBJ1-5; len: 15; v_gene: TRBV6-1; CDR3nt: TGTGCCAGCAGTGAAGGCGGGGTTAGCAATCAGCCCCAGCATTTT; CDR3aa: CASSEGGVSNQPQHF
abundance: few; d_gene: NA; j_gene: TRBJ1-1; len: 15; v_gene: TRBV12-5; CDR3nt: TGTGCTAGTGGTTTGGAAGGCGGGGGGGGAGATGAAGCTTTCTTT; CDR3aa: CASGLEGGGGDEAFF
abundance: NA; d_gene: NA; j_gene: TRBJ2-1; len: 15; v_gene: TRBV7-9; CDR3nt: TGTGCCAGCAGCTTAACAGGCGGGATTACCAATGAGCAGTTCTTC; CDR3aa: CASSLTGGITNEQFF
abundance: NA; d_gene: NA; j_gene: TRBJ2-3; len: 15; v_gene: TRBV19; CDR3nt: TGTGCCAGTAGTTGGGGCAGTCCTAGCACAGATACGCAGTATTTT; CDR3aa: CASSWGSPSTDTQYF
abundance: few; d_gene: NA; j_gene: TRBJ1-4; len: 13; v_gene: TRBV10-1; CDR3nt: TGCGCCAGCAGGACAGAAGCTAATGAAAAACTGTTTTTT; CDR3aa: CASRTEANEKLFF
abundance: NA; d_gene: NA; j_gene: TRBJ2-2; len: 14; v_gene: TRBV18; CDR3nt: TGTGCCAGCTCACCTTCGGGGTCGGCCGGGGAGCTGTTTTTT; CDR3aa: CASSPSGSAGELFF
abundance: NA; d_gene: NA; j_gene: TRBJ2-1; len: 16; v_gene: TRBV5-1; CDR3nt: TGCGCCAGCAGCCCCGAGGCGCCGACCCCCTACAATGAGCAGTTCTTC; CDR3aa: CASSPEAPTPYNEQFF
abundance: NA; d_gene: TRBD2; j_gene: TRBJ2-1; len: 15; v_gene: TRBV5-4; CDR3nt: TGTGCCAGCAGCGATAGCGGGGGGGCCTCAAATGAGCAGTTCTTC; CDR3aa: CASSDSGGASNEQFF
abundance: once; d_gene: TRBD1; j_gene: TRBJ2-7; len: 14; v_gene: TRBV9; CDR3nt: TGTGCCAGCAGTGTGACAGGGAACTCCTACGAGCAGTACTTC; CDR3aa: CASSVTGNSYEQYF
abundance: NA; d_gene: NA; j_gene: TRBJ1-2; len: 14; v_gene: TRBV7-2; CDR3nt: TGTGCCAGCAGCTTAGGGTATCAGGCCTATGGCTACACCTTC; CDR3aa: CASSLGYQAYGYTF
abundance: NA; d_gene: NA; j_gene: TRBJ1-6; len: 17; v_gene: TRBV11-2; CDR3nt: TGTGCCAGCAGCTCTCTGACATCGAGCTCCTATAATTCACCCCTCCACTTT; CDR3aa: CASSSLTSSSYNSPLHF
abundance: NA; d_gene: TRBD2; j_gene: TRBJ2-1; len: 18; v_gene: TRBV6-4; CDR3nt: TGTGCCAGCAGTGAGGCGGGAGGAAGCTTAATGTCCCACAATGAGCAGTTCTTC; CDR3aa: CASSEAGGSLMSHNEQFF
abundance: NA; d_gene: NA; j_gene: TRBJ1-1; len: 12; v_gene: TRBV18; CDR3nt: TGTGTCAGCTCCCTAGGCGACACTGAAGCTTTCTTT; CDR3aa: CVSSLGDTEAFF
abundance: NA; d_gene: TRBD1; j_gene: TRBJ1-5; len: 14; v_gene: TRBV19; CDR3nt: TGTGCCAGTAGTATAGGGGACAGGGTAGGGCCCCAGCATTTT; CDR3aa: CASSIGDRVGPQHF
abundance: NA; d_gene: NA; j_gene: TRBJ2-5; len: 12; v_gene: TRBV7-6; CDR3nt: TGTGCCAGCAGCTTCTCCGTGGAGACCCAGTACTTC; CDR3aa: CASSFSVETQYF
abundance: NA; d_gene: TRBD1; j_gene: TRBJ1-2; len: 14; v_gene: TRBV14; CDR3nt: TGTGCCAGCAGCCAAGAACAGGGGGCGAGTGGCTACACCTTC; CDR3aa: CASSQEQGASGYTF
abundance: NA; d_gene: NA; j_gene: TRBJ2-1; len: 15; v_gene: TRBV11-2; CDR3nt: TGTGCCAGCAGCTTAGAGGTCGGTTCTTACAATGAGCAGTTCTTC; CDR3aa: CASSLEVGSYNEQFF
abundance: NA; d_gene: NA; j_gene: TRBJ2-5; len: 17; v_gene: TRBV4-1; CDR3nt: TGCACCAGCAGCCAAGTAGCCCCCGGCGGGCTACAAGAGACCCAGTACTTC; CDR3aa: CTSSQVAPGGLQETQYF
abundance: NA; d_gene: TRBD2; j_gene: TRBJ2-5; len: 15; v_gene: TRBV6-1; CDR3nt: TGTGCCAGCAGTGAATACGGCGGGAGCCAAGAGACCCAGTACTTC; CDR3aa: CASSEYGGSQETQYF
abundance: NA; d_gene: TRBD1; j_gene: TRBJ1-4; len: 13; v_gene: TRBV30; CDR3nt: TGTGCCTGGGCGGGACAGGGCGTTGAAAAACTGTTTTTT; CDR3aa: CAWAGQGVEKLFF
abundance: NA; d_gene: NA; j_gene: TRBJ2-3; len: 17; v_gene: TRBV9; CDR3nt: TGTGCCAGCAGTCCCTCCCTGTTAGCGGAGGACACAGATACGCAGTATTTT; CDR3aa: CASSPSLLAEDTDTQYF
abundance: NA; d_gene: TRBD1; j_gene: TRBJ1-5; len: 17; v_gene: TRBV6-1; CDR3nt: TGTGCCAGCAGTGGAGGACAGGGGGCACGGAGCAATCAGCCCCAGCATTTT; CDR3aa: CASSGGQGARSNQPQHF
abundance: NA; d_gene: NA; j_gene: TRBJ1-6; len: 16; v_gene: TRBV30; CDR3nt: TGTGCCTGGAGTGTATCTACGGGGGGCGATAATTCACCCCTCCACTTT; CDR3aa: CAWSVSTGGDNSPLHF
abundance: NA; d_gene: NA; j_gene: TRBJ1-1; len: 12; v_gene: TRBV2; CDR3nt: TGTGCCAGCAGTTACTCGAACAGGGAAGCTTTCTTT; CDR3aa: CASSYSNREAFF
abundance: NA; d_gene: TRBD2; j_gene: TRBJ2-5; len: 14; v_gene: TRBV10-3; CDR3nt: TGTGCCGTCAGGAGACTAGCGGGGGAAGAGACCCAGTACTTC; CDR3aa: CAVRRLAGEETQYF
abundance: once; d_gene: TRBD2; j_gene: TRBJ2-7; len: 15; v_gene: TRBV11-2; CDR3nt: TGTGCCAGCAGCCAGGGACTAGCGGAAGTATACGAGCAGTACTTC; CDR3aa: CASSQGLAEVYEQYF